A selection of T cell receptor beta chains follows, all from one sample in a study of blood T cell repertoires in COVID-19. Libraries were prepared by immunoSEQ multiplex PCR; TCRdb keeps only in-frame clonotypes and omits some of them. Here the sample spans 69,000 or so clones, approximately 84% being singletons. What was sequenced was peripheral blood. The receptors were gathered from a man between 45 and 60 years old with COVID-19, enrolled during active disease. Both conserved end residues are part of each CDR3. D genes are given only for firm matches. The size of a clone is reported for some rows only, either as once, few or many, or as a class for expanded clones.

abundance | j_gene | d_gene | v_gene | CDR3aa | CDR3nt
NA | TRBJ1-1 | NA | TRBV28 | CASSVTGLGVAEAFF | TGTGCCAGCAGTGTAACAGGGTTGGGGGTGGCTGAAGCTTTCTTT
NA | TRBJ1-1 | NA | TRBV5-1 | CASSLGAPNTEAFF | TGCGCCAGCAGCTTGGGAGCACCGAACACTGAAGCTTTCTTT
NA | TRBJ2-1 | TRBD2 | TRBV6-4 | CASSALAGAANEQFF | TGTGCCAGCAGCGCACTAGCGGGGGCCGCCAATGAGCAGTTCTTC
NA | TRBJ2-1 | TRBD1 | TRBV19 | CASSSRTGISYNEQFF | TGTGCCAGTAGTTCACGGACAGGAATTAGCTACAATGAGCAGTTCTTC
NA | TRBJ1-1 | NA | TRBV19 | CASSITVNTEAFF | TGTGCCAGTAGTATTACGGTTAACACTGAAGCTTTCTTT
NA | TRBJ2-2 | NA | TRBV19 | CASSDQGGTGELFF | TGTGCCAGTAGCGACCAAGGGGGCACCGGGGAGCTGTTTTTT
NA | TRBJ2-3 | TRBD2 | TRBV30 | CAWKFGGATDTQYF | TGTGCCTGGAAGTTCGGGGGGGCAACAGATACGCAGTATTTT
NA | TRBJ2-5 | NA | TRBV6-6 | CAAGIGGRETQYF | TGTGCAGCTGGTATCGGGGGGCGAGAGACCCAGTACTTC
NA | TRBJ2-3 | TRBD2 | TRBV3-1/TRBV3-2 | CASSQGPSGSTDTQYF | TGTGCCAGCAGCCAAGGGCCTAGCGGGAGCACAGATACGCAGTATTTT
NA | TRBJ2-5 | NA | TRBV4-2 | CASSQGAVPSETQYF | TGTGCCAGCAGCCAAGGGGCCGTCCCTTCAGAGACCCAGTACTTC
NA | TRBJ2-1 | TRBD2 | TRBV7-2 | CASSLTHLAGPTNEQFF | TGTGCCAGCAGCTTAACACACCTAGCGGGGCCAACCAATGAGCAGTTCTTC
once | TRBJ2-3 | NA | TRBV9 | CASSTSAASTDTQYF | TGTGCCAGCAGCACCTCCGCTGCGAGCACAGATACGCAGTATTTT
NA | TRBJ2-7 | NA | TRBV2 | CASRIGGEQYF | TGTGCCAGCAGGATAGGAGGGGAGCAGTACTTC
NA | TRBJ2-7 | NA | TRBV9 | CASSVTGYEQYF | TGTGCCAGCAGCGTAACAGGCTACGAGCAGTACTTC
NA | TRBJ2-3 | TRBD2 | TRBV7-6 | CASSATSGVSDTQYF | TGTGCCAGCAGTGCTACTAGCGGGGTTTCAGATACGCAGTATTTT
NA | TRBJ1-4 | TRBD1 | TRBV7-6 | CASTQGQGGANEKLFF | TGTGCCAGCACCCAAGGGCAGGGGGGTGCTAATGAAAAACTGTTTTTT
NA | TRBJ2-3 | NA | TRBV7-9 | CASSLGGGVTDTQYF | TGTGCCAGCAGCTTAGGTGGGGGCGTCACAGATACGCAGTATTTT
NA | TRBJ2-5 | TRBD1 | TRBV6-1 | CASSDFDRAETQYF | TGTGCCAGCAGTGATTTCGACAGGGCGGAGACCCAGTACTTC
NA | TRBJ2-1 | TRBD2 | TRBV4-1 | CASSQLRLLAGAYNEQFF | TGCGCCAGCAGCCAACTCCGCCTTCTAGCGGGGGCGTACAATGAGCAGTTCTTC
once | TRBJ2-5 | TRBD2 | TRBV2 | CASSVSGLAGGLTETQYF | TGTGCCAGCAGTGTTTCTGGACTAGCGGGGGGGCTTACGGAGACCCAGTACTTC
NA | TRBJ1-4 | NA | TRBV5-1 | CASSLLGGTNEKLFF | TGCGCCAGCAGCTTGTTGGGAGGGACTAATGAAAAACTGTTTTTT
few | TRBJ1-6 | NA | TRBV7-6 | CASSLTVKGFYNSPLHF | TGTGCCAGCAGCCTTACCGTTAAGGGGTTTTATAATTCACCCCTCCACTTT
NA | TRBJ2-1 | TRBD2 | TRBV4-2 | CASSRSGAGYNEQFF | TGTGCCAGCAGCCGGAGCGGGGCAGGCTACAATGAGCAGTTCTTC
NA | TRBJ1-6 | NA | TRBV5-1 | CASSTGITGSGVPLHF | TGCGCCAGCAGCACGGGAATCACAGGGTCAGGGGTACCCCTCCACTTT
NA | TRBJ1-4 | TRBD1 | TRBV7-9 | CASSVQGLNEKLFF | TGTGCCAGCAGCGTACAGGGGTTAAATGAAAAACTGTTTTTT
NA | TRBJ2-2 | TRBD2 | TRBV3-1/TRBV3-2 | CASSQAELAGTGGELFF | TGTGCCAGCAGCCAAGCGGAACTAGCGGGAACGGGCGGGGAGCTGTTTTTT
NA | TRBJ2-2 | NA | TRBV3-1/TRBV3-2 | CASSHKDRSPGELFF | TGTGCCAGCAGCCACAAAGACAGGTCCCCCGGGGAGCTGTTTTTT
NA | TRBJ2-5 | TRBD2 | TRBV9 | CASSVSGGMMETQYF | TGTGCCAGCAGCGTATCCGGGGGGATGATGGAGACCCAGTACTTC
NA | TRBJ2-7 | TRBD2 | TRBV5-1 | CASSPGGGYEEQYF | TGCGCCAGCAGCCCCGGGGGGGGGTATGAAGAGCAGTACTTC
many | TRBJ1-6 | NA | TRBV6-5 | CASSDTGNSPLHF | TGTGCCAGCAGCGATACGGGGAATTCACCCCTCCACTTT
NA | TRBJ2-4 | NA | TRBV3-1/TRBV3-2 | CASSQDMGLNIQYF | TGTGCCAGCAGCCAAGATATGGGGCTGAACATTCAGTACTTC
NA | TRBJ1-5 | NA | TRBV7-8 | CASSLVAGFYQPQHF | TGTGCCAGCAGCTTAGTTGCGGGCTTTTATCAGCCCCAGCATTTT
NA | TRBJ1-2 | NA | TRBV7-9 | CASNYRDEGYTF | TGTGCCAGCAATTACAGGGATGAGGGCTACACCTTC